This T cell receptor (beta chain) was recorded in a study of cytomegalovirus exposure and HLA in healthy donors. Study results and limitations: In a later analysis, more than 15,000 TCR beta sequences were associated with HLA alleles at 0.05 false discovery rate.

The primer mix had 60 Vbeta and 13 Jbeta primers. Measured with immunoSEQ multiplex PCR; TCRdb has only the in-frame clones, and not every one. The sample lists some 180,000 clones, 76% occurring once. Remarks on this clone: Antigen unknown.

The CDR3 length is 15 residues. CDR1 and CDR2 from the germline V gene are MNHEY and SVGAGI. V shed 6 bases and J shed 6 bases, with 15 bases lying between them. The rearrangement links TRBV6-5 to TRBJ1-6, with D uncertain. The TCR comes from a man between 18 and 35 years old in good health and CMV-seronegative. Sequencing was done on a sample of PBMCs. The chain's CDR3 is CASSLLVRPNSPLHF. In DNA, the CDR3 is TGTGCCAGCAGCCTTTTAGTCCGCCCTAATTCACCCCTCCACTTT.